This TCR beta chain was retrieved from a study of T cell responses to AZD1222 COVID-19 vaccine. Study findings and constraints: Spike-specific TCR breadth and depth rose after two AZD1222 doses.

Germline V gives CDR1 MNHEY, CDR2 SVGEGT. The length of the CDR3 is 15 residues. V lost 7 bases and J lost 0, with 13 bases in between. The protocol was immunoSEQ multiplex PCR, while the TCRdb copy is restricted to in-frame clones and leaves out a portion. Among under 150,000 clones, about 89% were seen once, and the ten largest hold around 30%. Regarding this clone: Its antigen remains unidentified.

The sequence derives from an adult in good health. The J gene is TRBJ1-5, the V gene TRBV6-2 or TRBV6-3; tentative D call: TRBD1 (6 bases). Sequenced here: peripheral blood, sampled on day 0 of AZD1222 vaccination. Written as DNA, the CDR3 is TGTGCCAGCACCCCGGACAGTTATAGCAATCAGCCCCAGCATTTT. Amino acids: CASTPDSYSNQPQHF.